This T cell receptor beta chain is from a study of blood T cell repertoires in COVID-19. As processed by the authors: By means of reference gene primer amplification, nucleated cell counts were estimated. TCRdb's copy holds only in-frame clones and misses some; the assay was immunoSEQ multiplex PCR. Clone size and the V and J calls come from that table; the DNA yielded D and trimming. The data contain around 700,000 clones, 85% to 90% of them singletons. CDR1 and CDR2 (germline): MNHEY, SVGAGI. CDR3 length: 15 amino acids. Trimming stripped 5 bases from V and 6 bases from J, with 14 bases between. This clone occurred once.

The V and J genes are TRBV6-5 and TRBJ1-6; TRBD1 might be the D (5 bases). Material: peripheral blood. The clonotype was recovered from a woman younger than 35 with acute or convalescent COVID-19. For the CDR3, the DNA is TGTGCCAGCAGTCGTTCCCTGGGGGGTAATTCACCCCTCCACTTT. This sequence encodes CASSRSLGGNSPLHF.